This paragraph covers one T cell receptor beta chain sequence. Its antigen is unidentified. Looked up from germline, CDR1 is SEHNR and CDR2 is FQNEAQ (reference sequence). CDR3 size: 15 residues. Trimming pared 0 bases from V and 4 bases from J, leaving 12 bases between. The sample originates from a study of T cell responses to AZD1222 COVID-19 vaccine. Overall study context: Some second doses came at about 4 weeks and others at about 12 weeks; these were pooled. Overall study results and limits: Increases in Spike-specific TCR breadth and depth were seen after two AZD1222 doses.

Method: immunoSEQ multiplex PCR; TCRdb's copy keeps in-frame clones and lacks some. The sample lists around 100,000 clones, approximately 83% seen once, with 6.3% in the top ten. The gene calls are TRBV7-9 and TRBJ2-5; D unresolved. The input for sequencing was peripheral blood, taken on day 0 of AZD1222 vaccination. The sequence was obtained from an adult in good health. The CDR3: CASSLAFQRRETQYF. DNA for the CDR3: TGTGCCAGCAGCTTAGCGTTTCAGCGTCGAGAGACCCAGTACTTC.